This T cell receptor (beta chain) comes out of a study of T cell repertoires in cytomegalovirus infection. Concerning this clonotype: Antigen unknown.

Using its own MiXCR run on the reads, TCRdb lists one record per CDR3 protein. The table has roughly 120,000 distinct CDR3 sequences, around 31% seen once; the top ten hold roughly three quarters. The trim removed 6 bases at V and 1 base at J, leaving 8 bases unmatched. The V gene's germline CDR1 is MNHEY and CDR2 SMNVEV (reference sequence). This CDR3 contains 15 residues. The sequences come from CD8+ T cells from cultured PBMCs, collected from culture after CMV antigen stimulation. The genes are TRBV27 and TRBJ2-5, with 7 bases identical to TRBD1. The TCR comes from a human donor in good health (CMV status not recorded). Some clones in this sample may be carry-over from other donors' samples. CDR3 sequence reads: CASRGHDRVQETQYF. For the CDR3, the DNA is TGTGCCAGCAGAGGACATGACAGGGTCCAAGAGACCCAGTACTTC.